The 19 T cell receptor beta chains below were found in one sample sequenced in a study of metastatic and nonmetastatic thyroid tumors (dated by TCRdb to 2020 to 2022). No patient had received any treatment before thyroid surgery. Libraries came from PCR. Sequencing relied on an Illumina HiSeq 4000. TCRdb redid the processing of the public reads, applying fastp at Q25 and MiXCR, and retained in-frame beta chains. The sample table holds some 31,000 clones, of which 3.5% to 4.5% were seen once. The ten largest clonotypes hold over 20% of the sample. What was sequenced was blood. The receptor source for this set is a female donor with papillary thyroid cancer or a benign thyroid nodule (not recorded which). Some clones in this sample may be carry-over from other donors' samples.

This chain joins TRBV11-2 and TRBJ2-7; D gene ambiguous. Deletions cut 5 bases from V and 0 bases from J, with 8 bases between. Germline assignment: CDR1 SGHAT and CDR2 FQNNGV. The length of the CDR3 is 13 residues. The CDR3 loop reads CASSPGSSYEQYF. DNA of the CDR3: TGTGCCAGCAGCCCCGGAAGCTCCTACGAGCAGTACTTC.

This clone was seen a handful of times. The rearrangement links TRBV7-8 to TRBJ1-2, with 10 bases aligning to TRBD1. The trim removed 0 bases at V and 4 bases at J, leaving 11 bases unmatched. This CDR3 region has 18 residues. Germline-derived CDR1 and CDR2 are SGHVS and FQNEAQ. DNA of the CDR3: TGTGCCAGCAGCTTAGCGATAGGACAGGGGGTTTTTAGCTATGGCTACACCTTC. Protein: CASSLAIGQGVFSYGYTF.

This clone was seen repeatedly, ten times or more. J is TRBJ2-1 and V is TRBV2; D possibly uses TRBD1 or TRBD2 (5 bases each). The V and J ends lost 6 bases and 1 base respectively, with 16 bases between them. The germline CDR1 and CDR2 sequences are SNHLY and FYNNEI. This CDR3 is 16 amino acids long. In DNA, the CDR3 is TGTGCCAGCAGCCCAGGGTTAGGGAGTTCCTACAATGAGCAGTTCTTC. Translating gives CASSPGLGSSYNEQFF.

This clone was observed at least ten times. Its ends do not fully match the called genes, so a read error is possible. Additional DNA sequences in this sample encode the identical CDR3. The CDR3 bases are TGTGCCAGCAGCCGGGACGTAGAGACTCAGTACTTC. As protein: CASSRDVETQYF. The chain has TRBV7-8 and TRBJ2-5, with D perhaps assigned TRBD1 or TRBD2 (5 bases each). The CDR3 sequence is 12 residues long. Germline-derived CDR1 and CDR2 are SGHVS and FQNEAQ.

This clone was detected many times. The chain carries TRBV20-1 and TRBJ2-7; D remains ambiguous. In germline, CDR1 is DFQATT, CDR2 SNEGSKA (reference sequence). The CDR3 spans 11 residues. Trimming pared 6 bases from V and 2 bases from J, leaving 8 bases between. The CDR3, as DNA: TGCAGTGCCTTCCGGCCCTACGAGCAGTACTTC. Translated: CSAFRPYEQYF.

This clone has ten or more counts. The gene calls are TRBV4-1 and TRBJ2-2; D is possibly TRBD2 (6 bases). Germline-derived CDR1 and CDR2 are MGHRA and YSYEKL. CDR3 length: 14 amino acids. V lost 2 bases, J lost 6 bases, and 10 bases lay in between. The CDR3 sequence is CASSQLGGAGELFF. The CDR3 coding sequence is TGCGCCAGCAGCCAATTGGGGGGAGCCGGGGAGCTGTTTTTT.

This clone was counted ten times or more. The V gene is TRBV19, the J gene TRBJ1-6; 7 positions agree with TRBD1. Trimming at V came to 8 bases and at J to 7 bases, leaving 5 bases not matched to a gene. This CDR3 is built from 13 residues. The germline V gene encodes CDR1 LNHDA and CDR2 SQIVND (reference sequence). CDR3 sequence: CASRDRVNSPLHF. The CDR3 region has the DNA TGTGCCAGTCGAGACAGGGTGAATTCACCCCTCCACTTT.

The table lists this clone with many counts. This CDR3 is also generated by other DNA sequences in the sample. The V and J genes are TRBV15 and TRBJ2-5; D gene ambiguous. V lost 2 bases and J lost 1, with 8 bases in between. Germline V gene lookup returns CDR1 LNHNV and CDR2 YYDKDF (reference sequence). The CDR3 runs to 14 residues. Here the CDR3 reads CATSRNGPQETQYF. The CDR3 DNA reads TGTGCCACCAGCAGAAACGGCCCCCAAGAGACCCAGTACTTC.

This clone appeared a few times. This may come from a read error, since a much larger clone is one base off. This same CDR3 is encoded by further DNA sequences in the sample. The V and J genes are TRBV18 and TRBJ1-1, with TRBD1 as a possible D gene (5 bases). The CDR3 sequence is 15 residues long. In germline, CDR1 is KGHSH, CDR2 LQKENI. CDR3 sequence (DNA): TGTGCCAGCTCCCAAGAACGGGGGGGGGTGACTGAAGCCTTCTTT. Protein sequence: CASSQERGGVTEAFF. The complete variable domain, with remaining parts taken from reference TRBV18 and TRBJ1-1, reads NAGVMQNPRHLVRRRGQEARLRCSPMKGHSHVYWYRQLPEEGLKFMVYLQKENIIDESGMPKERFSAEFPKEGPSILRIQQVVRGDSAAYFCASSQERGGVTEAFFGQGTRLTVV.

This clone was counted ten times or more. Given a much more abundant clone one base away, this may be a read error. This chain uses TRBV30 with TRBJ1-3; no definite D call. Germline V gene sequence: CDR1 GTSNPN, CDR2 SVGIG (reference sequence). The CDR3 is 12 residues long. This CDR3 is CAILGPGSTIYF. The CDR3 DNA follows: TGTGCGATCCTCGGCCCTGGAAGCACCATATATTTT.

This clone has at least ten counts. This rearrangement joins TRBV6-4 to TRBJ1-1, with 8 bases matching TRBD1. V lost 2 bases, J lost 5 bases, and 16 bases stayed unmatched. Germline CDR1 is MRHNA and CDR2 is SNTAGT. CDR3 length: 18 residues. CDR3 in amino acids: CASSDMTGEGEPGTEAFF. In nucleotides, the CDR3 is TGTGCCAGCAGTGACATGACAGGGGAGGGGGAACCTGGGACTGAAGCTTTCTTT.

This clone was counted only a few times. The chain links TRBV20-1 to TRBJ1-1; D gene ambiguous. The CDR3 totals 14 residues. Germline lookup yields CDR1 DFQATT and CDR2 SNEGSKA (reference sequence). Trimming stripped 0 bases from V and 4 bases from J, with 12 bases between. The CDR3 coding sequence is TGCAGTGCTAGAGAACGGGTTGTAGGCACTGAAGCTTTCTTT. It translates to CSARERVVGTEAFF.

This clone was seen only a few times. This sequence joins TRBV6-1 and TRBJ2-7, with D tentatively TRBD1 (5 bases). V was clipped by 10 bases and J by 1 base, with 11 bases between them. The germline gives CDR1 MNHNS, CDR2 SASEGT. This CDR3 has 12 amino acids. CDR3 in DNA: TGTGCCACACAGGACATTTCCTACGAGCAGTACTTC. Amino acids: CATQDISYEQYF.

This clone has only a few counts. CDR3 protein: CASSAPGRTYEQYF. CDR3 coding DNA: TGCGCCAGCAGCGCTCCGGGACGAACCTACGAGCAGTACTTC. The V gene is TRBV4-1, the J gene TRBJ2-7, with D perhaps given as TRBD1 or TRBD2 (5 bases each). Germline V gene lookup returns CDR1 MGHRA and CDR2 YSYEKL. The CDR3 contains 14 residues. V lost 5 bases and J 2 bases, leaving 13 bases between the germline ends.

This clone showed up many times. The rearrangement uses TRBV9 and TRBJ2-7, with 7 bases matching TRBD1. The CDR3 totals 13 residues. In germline, CDR1 is SGDLS, CDR2 YYNGEE. V lost 3 bases and J lost 3; bases outside the gene matches: 3. The chain's CDR3 is CASSGQGVYEQYF. The CDR3 DNA follows: TGTGCCAGCAGCGGACAGGGTGTCTACGAGCAGTACTTC.

The rearrangement links TRBV6-1 to TRBJ2-7; D is unclear. Germline V gene lookup returns CDR1 MNHNS and CDR2 SASEGT. The CDR3 extends over 14 amino acids. The V and J ends lost 6 bases and 3 bases respectively, with 15 bases between them. The CDR3 nucleotides are TGTGCCAGCAGCGCCCAAAAAGAACGCTACGAGCAGTACTTC. As protein: CASSAQKERYEQYF.

The chain uses TRBV19 and TRBJ1-1; D not resolved. In germline, CDR1 is LNHDA, CDR2 SQIVND (reference sequence). Trimming pared 5 bases from V and 5 bases from J, leaving 12 bases between. The CDR3 runs 13 residues. The CDR3 loop reads CASSRRAITEAFF. In DNA, the CDR3 is TGTGCCAGTAGTCGCCGGGCTATAACTGAAGCTTTCTTT.

This clone showed up many times. The CDR3 coding sequence is TGCGCCAGCAGCCAAGAGGCCAGGGCGGGTTACGAGCAGTACTTC. Translating it yields CASSQEARAGYEQYF. The rearrangement links TRBV4-1 to TRBJ2-7, with D perhaps assigned TRBD1 or TRBD2 (5 bases each). From germline, CDR1 is MGHRA and CDR2 YSYEKL. The CDR3 sequence is 15 residues long. V was cut by 0 bases and J by 4 bases, with 13 bases left in between.

V is TRBV28 and J is TRBJ2-3; D not resolved. The V gene lost 2 bases and the J gene lost 6 bases, with 3 bases spanning the gap. The CDR3 sequence is 11 residues long. The germline CDR1 and CDR2 sequences are MDHEN and SYDVKM. The CDR3 region is CASSLKDTQYF. The CDR3 bases are TGTGCCAGCAGTTTAAAGGATACGCAGTATTTT.